Sequencing of this TCR beta chain was carried out in a study of T-cell reconstitution after alpha-beta-depleted transplantation in children. Study-wide points: The main origin of T-cell counts and diversity one year after transplant was newly produced T cells. High day-60 TCRbeta diversity in some patients came from surviving recipient T cells and thymic progenitors. Several hundred graft clones that had expanded were reportedly the source of alpha-beta T cells about two months after transplant.

Using unique molecular identifiers, the investigators prepared the TCRbeta library. One entry per CDR3 protein, called by TCRdb with MiXCR from the PCR reads. Among 550,000 to 800,000 distinct CDR3 sequences listed, around 13% were seen once. Trimming took 3 bases from V and 7 from J, leaving 18 bases between them. This CDR3 is 14 amino acids long. CDR1 and CDR2 (germline): SQVTM, ANQGSEA. A word on this clonotype: Its antigen is still unknown.

The specimen was PBMCs, collected before TCRalphabeta/CD19-depleted stem cell transplant. This chain joins TRBV29-1 and TRBJ1-1; maybe TRBD1 (6 bases). This receptor was obtained from a girl aged 2 to 9 with congenital amegakaryocytic thrombocytopenia, due to receive a stem cell transplant. CDR3 bases: TGCAGCGTTGAGGTACCGGGACAAGAGTATGAAGCTTTCTTT. Residues: CSVEVPGQEYEAFF.